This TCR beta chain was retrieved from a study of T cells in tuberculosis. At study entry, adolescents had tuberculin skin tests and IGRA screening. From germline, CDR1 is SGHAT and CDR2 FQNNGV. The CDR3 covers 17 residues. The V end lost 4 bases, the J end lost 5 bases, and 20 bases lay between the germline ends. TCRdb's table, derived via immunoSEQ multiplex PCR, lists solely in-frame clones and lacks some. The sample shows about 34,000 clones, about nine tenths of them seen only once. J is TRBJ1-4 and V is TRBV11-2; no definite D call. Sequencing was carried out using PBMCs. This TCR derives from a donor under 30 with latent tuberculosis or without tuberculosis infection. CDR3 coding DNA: TGTGCCAGCAGCTCTTCCTGGGAGGCAGGCAAGAATGAAAAACTGTTTTTT. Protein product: CASSSSWEAGKNEKLFF.